The T cell receptor beta chain under discussion was sequenced for a study of blood T cell repertoires in COVID-19. Overall study context: Researchers got acute and convalescent COVID-19 samples from the United States, Italy and Spain. T cells, B-cell-depleted T cells, or PBMCs provided the cDNA or gDNA that served as material.

J was trimmed by 5 bases and V by 5 bases; bases with no gene match: 4. The length of the CDR3 is 13 residues. Germline V CDR1 and CDR2: SGDLS, YYNGEE. In the source study's methods: Counts of nucleated cells, estimated from reference gene primer amplification, were obtained. The assay was immunoSEQ multiplex PCR, and TCRdb's table has in-frame clones only and misses some. The DNA gave D and trimming, while V, J and clone size come from that table. The repertoire holds roughly 39,000 clones, with over 80% as singletons. This TCR was sampled from a man aged 50 to 59 with active or convalescent COVID-19. Source material: peripheral blood. J is TRBJ2-5 and V is TRBV9; 9 nucleotides agree with TRBD2. The DNA for the CDR3 is TGTGCCAGCAGTAGCGGGGGCGGGGAGACCCAGTACTTC. Protein: CASSSGGGETQYF.